This T cell receptor beta chain was sequenced in a study of cytomegalovirus exposure and HLA in healthy donors. The study, taken as a whole, reports: According to an earlier analysis, most TCR beta V segments yielded productive rearrangements about 87% or about 30% of the time.

About this clone: What it binds is unknown.

V lost 1 base and J lost 2, with 8 bases in between. The germline CDR1 and CDR2 sequences are SGHRS and YFSETQ. There are 14 residues in the CDR3. Primers for the PCR totalled 60 Vbeta and 13 Jbeta. Generated by immunoSEQ multiplex PCR, the TCRdb table keeps only in-frame clones and is missing some. Of approximately 160,000 clones in the sample, about 71% were seen once. This TCR was sampled from a middle-aged woman in good health and CMV-seropositive. The chain combines TRBV5-1 with TRBJ2-3; tentatively, D is TRBD2 (6 bases). Sequenced sample: PBMCs. CDR3 protein: CASSLTGDTDTQYF. The CDR3 DNA sequence: TGCGCCAGCAGCTTGACGGGAGACACAGATACGCAGTATTTT.